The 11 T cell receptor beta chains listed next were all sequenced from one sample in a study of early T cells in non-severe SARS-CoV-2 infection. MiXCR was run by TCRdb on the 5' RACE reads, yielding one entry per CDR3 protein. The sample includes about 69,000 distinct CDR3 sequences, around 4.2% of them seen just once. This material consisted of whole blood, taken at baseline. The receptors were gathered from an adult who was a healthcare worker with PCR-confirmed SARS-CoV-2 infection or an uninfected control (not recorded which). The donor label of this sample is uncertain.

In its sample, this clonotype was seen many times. The CDR3: CASSGSGQGNTGELFF. CDR3 DNA: TGTGCCAGCAGTGGGTCGGGACAGGGGAACACCGGGGAGCTGTTTTTT. The rearrangement joins TRBV25-1 to TRBJ2-2, with TRBD1 matching over 9 bases. This CDR3 comprises 16 residues. Germline-derived CDR1 and CDR2 are MGHDK and SYGVNS. The J segment lost 1 base and the V segment lost 4 bases, leaving 4 bases of the junction unmatched. Complete variable domain (other parts from reference TRBV25-1 and TRBJ2-2): EADIYQTPRYLVIGTGKKITLECSQTMGHDKMYWYQQDPGMELHLIHYSYGVNSTEKGDLSSESTVSRIRTEHFPLTLESARPSHTSQYLCASSGSGQGNTGELFFGEGSRLTVL.

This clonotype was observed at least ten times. As DNA, the CDR3 is TGTGCCAGCAGTCCCGCCGGCCTAGCCAGCGGGGAGCTGTTTTTT. Protein product: CASSPAGLASGELFF. V gene TRBV12-3 or TRBV12-4 combines with J gene TRBJ2-2; maybe TRBD2 (5 bases). V was clipped by 5 bases and J by 7 bases, with 17 bases between them. This CDR3 spans 15 amino acids.

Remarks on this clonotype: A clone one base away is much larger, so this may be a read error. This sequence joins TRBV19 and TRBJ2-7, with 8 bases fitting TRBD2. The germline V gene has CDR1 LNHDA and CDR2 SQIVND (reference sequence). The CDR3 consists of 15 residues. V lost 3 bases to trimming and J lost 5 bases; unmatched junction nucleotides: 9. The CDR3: CASSMTSERIDEQYF. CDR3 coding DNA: TGTGCCAGTAGTATGACTAGCGAGAGAATTGACGAGCAGTACTTC.

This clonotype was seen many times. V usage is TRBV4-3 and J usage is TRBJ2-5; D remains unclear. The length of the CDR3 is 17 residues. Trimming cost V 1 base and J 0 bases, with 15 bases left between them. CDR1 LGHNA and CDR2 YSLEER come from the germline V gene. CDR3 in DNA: TGCGCCAGCAGCCAAGCTCTGCGCCTAAGGAACCAAGAGACCCAGTACTTC. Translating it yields CASSQALRLRNQETQYF.

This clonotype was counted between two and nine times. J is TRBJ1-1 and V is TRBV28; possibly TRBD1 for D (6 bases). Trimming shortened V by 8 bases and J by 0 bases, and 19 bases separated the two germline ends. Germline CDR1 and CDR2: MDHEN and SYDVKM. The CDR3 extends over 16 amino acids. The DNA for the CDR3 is TGTGCCAGCCACGGCGGCTGGAGGGGGATGAACACTGAAGCTTTCTTT. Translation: CASHGGWRGMNTEAFF.

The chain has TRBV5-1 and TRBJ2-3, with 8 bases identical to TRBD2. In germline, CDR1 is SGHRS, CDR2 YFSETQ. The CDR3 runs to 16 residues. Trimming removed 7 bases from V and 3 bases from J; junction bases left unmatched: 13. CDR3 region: CASDEGGGKPTDTQYF. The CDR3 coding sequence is TGCGCCAGCGACGAGGGCGGGGGGAAACCAACAGATACGCAGTATTTT.

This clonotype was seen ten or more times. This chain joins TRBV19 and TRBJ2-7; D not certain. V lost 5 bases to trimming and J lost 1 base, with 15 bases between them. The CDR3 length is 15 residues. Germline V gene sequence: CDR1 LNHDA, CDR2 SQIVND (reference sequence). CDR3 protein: CASSGRQLESYEQYF. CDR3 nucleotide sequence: TGTGCCAGTAGTGGTCGGCAGCTAGAGTCCTACGAGCAGTACTTC.

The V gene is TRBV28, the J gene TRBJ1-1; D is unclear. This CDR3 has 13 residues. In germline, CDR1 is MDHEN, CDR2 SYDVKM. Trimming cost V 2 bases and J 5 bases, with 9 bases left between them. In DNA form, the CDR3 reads TGTGCCAGCAGTTTACCCCCAGGAACTGAAGCTTTCTTT. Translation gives CASSLPPGTEAFF.

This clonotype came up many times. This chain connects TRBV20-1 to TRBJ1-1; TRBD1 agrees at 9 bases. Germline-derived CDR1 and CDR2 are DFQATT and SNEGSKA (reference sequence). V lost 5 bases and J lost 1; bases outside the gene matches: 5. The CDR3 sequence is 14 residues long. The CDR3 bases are TGCAGTGCTCCCATGACAGGGGGGAACACTGAAGCTTTCTTT. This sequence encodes CSAPMTGGNTEAFF.

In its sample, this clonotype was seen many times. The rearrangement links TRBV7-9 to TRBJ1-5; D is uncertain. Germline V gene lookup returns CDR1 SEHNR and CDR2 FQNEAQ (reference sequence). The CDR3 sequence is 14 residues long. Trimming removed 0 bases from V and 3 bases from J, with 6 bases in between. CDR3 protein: CASSLAGPNQPQHF. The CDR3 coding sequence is TGTGCCAGCAGCTTAGCAGGGCCCAATCAGCCCCAGCATTTT.

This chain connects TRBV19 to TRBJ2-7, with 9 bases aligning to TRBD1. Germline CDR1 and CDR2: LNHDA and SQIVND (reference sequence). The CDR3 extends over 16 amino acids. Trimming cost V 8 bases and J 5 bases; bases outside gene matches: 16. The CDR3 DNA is TGTGCCAGTGCTATTAAAGGGGGACAGGGTACCCACGAGCAGTACTTC. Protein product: CASAIKGGQGTHEQYF.